Listed here are 5 T cell receptor beta chains from one sample, sequenced in a study of blood T cell repertoires in COVID-19. Some clones are missing from TCRdb's copy, which holds only in-frame ones; the method was immunoSEQ multiplex PCR. The sample has about 230,000 clones; around four fifths are singletons. Sequencing input: peripheral blood. These receptor sequences come from a woman in her seventies with active or convalescent COVID-19.

This clone was found once. The chain couples TRBV6-2 or TRBV6-3 to TRBJ1-2; 7 nucleotides line up with TRBD1. The CDR3 runs 12 residues. Germline V gene sequence: CDR1 MNHEY, CDR2 SVGEGT. Unmatched junction bases numbered 4, after V lost 6 bases and J lost 6 bases. The CDR3 sequence: CASSPTGDGYTF. In DNA, the CDR3 is TGTGCCAGCAGCCCAACAGGGGATGGCTACACCTTC.

CDR3 residues: CASSESPTTLQFF. In DNA form, the CDR3 reads TGCGCCAGCAGTGAGTCCCCAACTACCCTGCAGTTCTTC. This sequence joins TRBV10-1 and TRBJ2-1, with D unclear. Germline CDR1 and CDR2: WNHNN and SYGVQD (reference sequence). This CDR3 region has 13 residues. V lost 0 bases, J lost 12 bases, and 12 bases lay in between.

V usage is TRBV6-2 or TRBV6-3 and J usage is TRBJ2-7; 13 bases agree with TRBD2. Unmatched junction bases numbered 12, after V lost 5 bases and J lost 5 bases. The germline V gene has CDR1 MNHEY and CDR2 SVGEGT. This CDR3 comprises 17 residues. CDR3 loop: CASSPFSTSGGRHEQYF. The CDR3 DNA sequence: TGTGCCAGCAGTCCCTTCTCGACTAGCGGGGGGCGCCACGAGCAGTACTTC.

Comment on this clone: Other DNA sequences in this sample translate to the same CDR3. The chain has TRBV30 and TRBJ1-1; 8 bases are shared with TRBD1. Germline values: CDR1 GTSNPN, CDR2 SVGIG (reference sequence). The CDR3 has 14 residues. V gave up 0 bases and J gave up 1 base; unmatched junction bases: 1. CDR3 in DNA: TGTGCCTGGAGTGTAGACAGGGGGAACACTGAAGCTTTCTTT. It codes for CAWSVDRGNTEAFF.

This chain uses TRBV5-1 with TRBJ2-1; 8 bases map to TRBD2. Losses at the gene ends were 2 bases for V and 5 bases for J; bases not matched to a gene: 6. In germline, CDR1 is SGHRS, CDR2 YFSETQ. CDR3 length: 15 amino acids. This CDR3 is CASSLIGLADNEQFF. The DNA for the CDR3 is TGCGCCAGCAGCTTAATAGGACTAGCAGACAATGAGCAGTTCTTC.